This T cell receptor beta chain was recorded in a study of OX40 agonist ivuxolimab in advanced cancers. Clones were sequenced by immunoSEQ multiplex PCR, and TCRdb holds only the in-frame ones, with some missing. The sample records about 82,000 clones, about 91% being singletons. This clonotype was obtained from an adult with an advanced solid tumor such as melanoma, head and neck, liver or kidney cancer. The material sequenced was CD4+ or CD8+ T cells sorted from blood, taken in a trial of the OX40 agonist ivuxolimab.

Here the CDR3 reads CASWRLGANNEQFF. In nucleotides, the CDR3 is TGTGCCAGCTGGCGGCTAGGGGCTAACAATGAGCAGTTCTTC. The chain couples TRBV2 to TRBJ2-1, with a weak D call TRBD1 (5 bases). With 8 bases removed from V and 5 bases from J, the gap between germline ends came to 16 bases. Germline V gene lookup returns CDR1 SNHLY and CDR2 FYNNEI. This CDR3 is 14 amino acids long.